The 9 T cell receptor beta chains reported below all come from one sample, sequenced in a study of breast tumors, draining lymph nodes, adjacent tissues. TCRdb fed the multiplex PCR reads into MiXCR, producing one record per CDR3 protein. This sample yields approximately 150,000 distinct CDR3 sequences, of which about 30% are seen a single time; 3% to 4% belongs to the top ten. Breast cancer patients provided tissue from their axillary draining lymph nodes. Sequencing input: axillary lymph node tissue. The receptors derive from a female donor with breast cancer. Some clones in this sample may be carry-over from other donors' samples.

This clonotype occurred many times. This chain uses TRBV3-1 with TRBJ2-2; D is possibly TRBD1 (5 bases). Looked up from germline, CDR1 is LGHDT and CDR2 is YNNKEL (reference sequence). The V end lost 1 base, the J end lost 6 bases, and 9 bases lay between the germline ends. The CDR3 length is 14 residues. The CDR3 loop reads CASSQGGRAGELFF. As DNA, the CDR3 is TGTGCCAGCAGCCAAGGGGGCAGGGCCGGGGAGCTGTTTTTT. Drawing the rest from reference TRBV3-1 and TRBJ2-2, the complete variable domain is DTAVSQTPKYLVTQMGNDKSIKCEQNLGHDTMYWYKQDSKKFLKIMFSYNNKELIINETVPNRFSPKSPDKAHLNLHINSLELGDSAVYFCASSQGGRAGELFFGEGSRLTVL.

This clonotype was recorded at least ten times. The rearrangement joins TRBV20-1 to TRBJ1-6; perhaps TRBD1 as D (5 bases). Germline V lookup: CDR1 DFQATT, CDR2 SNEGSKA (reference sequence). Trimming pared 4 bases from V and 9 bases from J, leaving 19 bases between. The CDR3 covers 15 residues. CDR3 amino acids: CSANTVMGPISPLHF. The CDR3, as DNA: TGCAGTGCTAATACCGTCATGGGACCGATTTCACCCCTCCACTTT.

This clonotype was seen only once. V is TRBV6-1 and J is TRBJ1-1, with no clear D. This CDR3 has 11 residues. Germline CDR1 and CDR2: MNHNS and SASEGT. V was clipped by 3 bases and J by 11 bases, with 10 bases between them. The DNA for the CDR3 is TGTGCCAGCAGTGAGTTCCTTAGGGCTTTCTTT. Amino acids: CASSEFLRAFF.

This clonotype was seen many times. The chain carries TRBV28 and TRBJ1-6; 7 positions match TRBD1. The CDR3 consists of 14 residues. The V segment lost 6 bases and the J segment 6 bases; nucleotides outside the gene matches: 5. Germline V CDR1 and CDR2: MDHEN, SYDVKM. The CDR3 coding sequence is TGTGCCAGCAGGGTGGACAGGAGTAATTCACCCCTCCACTTT. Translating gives CASRVDRSNSPLHF.

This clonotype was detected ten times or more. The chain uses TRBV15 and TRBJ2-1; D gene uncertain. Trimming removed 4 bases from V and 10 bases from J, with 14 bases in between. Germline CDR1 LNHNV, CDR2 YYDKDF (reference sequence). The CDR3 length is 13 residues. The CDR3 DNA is TGTGCCACCAGCAAAATGAGTGGGCAGGAGCAGTTCTTC. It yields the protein CATSKMSGQEQFF.

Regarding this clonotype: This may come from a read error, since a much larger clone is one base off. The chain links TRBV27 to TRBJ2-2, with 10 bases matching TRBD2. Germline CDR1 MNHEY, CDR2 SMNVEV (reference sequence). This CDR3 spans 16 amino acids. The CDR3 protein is CASSSQREGSTGEPFF. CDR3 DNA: TGTGCCAGCAGTTCCCAGCGGGAGGGGAGCACCGGGGAGCCGTTTTTT.

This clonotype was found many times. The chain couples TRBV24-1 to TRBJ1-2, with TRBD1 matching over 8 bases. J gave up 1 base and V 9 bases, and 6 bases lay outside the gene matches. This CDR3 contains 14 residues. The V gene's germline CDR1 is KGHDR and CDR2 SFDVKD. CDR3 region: CATLQGEYNYGYTF. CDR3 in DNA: TGTGCCACCTTACAGGGGGAATATAACTATGGCTACACCTTC.

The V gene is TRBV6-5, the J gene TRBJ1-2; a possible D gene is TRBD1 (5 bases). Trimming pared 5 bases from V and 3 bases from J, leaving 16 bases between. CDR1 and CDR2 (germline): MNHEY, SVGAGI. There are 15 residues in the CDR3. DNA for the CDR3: TGTGCCAGCAGTCTCCTGGGGGTTTCTGACTATGGCTACACCTTC. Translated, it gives CASSLLGVSDYGYTF.

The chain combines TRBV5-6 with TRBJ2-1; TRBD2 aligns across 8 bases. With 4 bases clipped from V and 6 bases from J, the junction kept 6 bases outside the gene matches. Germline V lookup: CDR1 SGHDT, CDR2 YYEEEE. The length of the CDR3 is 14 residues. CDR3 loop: CASSRAGVGNEQFF. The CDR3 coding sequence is TGTGCCAGCAGCCGAGCGGGAGTTGGCAATGAGCAGTTCTTC.